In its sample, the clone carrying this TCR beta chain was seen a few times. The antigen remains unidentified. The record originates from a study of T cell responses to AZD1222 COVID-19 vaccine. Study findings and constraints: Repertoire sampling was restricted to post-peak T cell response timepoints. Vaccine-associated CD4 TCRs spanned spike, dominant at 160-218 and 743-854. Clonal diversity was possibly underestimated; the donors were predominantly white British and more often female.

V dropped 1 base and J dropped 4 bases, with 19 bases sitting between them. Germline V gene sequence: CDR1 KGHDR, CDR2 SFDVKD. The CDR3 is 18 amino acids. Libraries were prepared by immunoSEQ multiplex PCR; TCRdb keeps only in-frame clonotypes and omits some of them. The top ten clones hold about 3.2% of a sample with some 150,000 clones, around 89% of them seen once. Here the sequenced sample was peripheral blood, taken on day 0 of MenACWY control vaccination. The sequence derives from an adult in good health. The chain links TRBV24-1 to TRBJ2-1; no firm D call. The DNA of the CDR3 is TGTGCCACCAGTGATTTCACTTCGAGTCGTACGGGTTACAATGAGCAGTTCTTC. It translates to CATSDFTSSRTGYNEQFF.